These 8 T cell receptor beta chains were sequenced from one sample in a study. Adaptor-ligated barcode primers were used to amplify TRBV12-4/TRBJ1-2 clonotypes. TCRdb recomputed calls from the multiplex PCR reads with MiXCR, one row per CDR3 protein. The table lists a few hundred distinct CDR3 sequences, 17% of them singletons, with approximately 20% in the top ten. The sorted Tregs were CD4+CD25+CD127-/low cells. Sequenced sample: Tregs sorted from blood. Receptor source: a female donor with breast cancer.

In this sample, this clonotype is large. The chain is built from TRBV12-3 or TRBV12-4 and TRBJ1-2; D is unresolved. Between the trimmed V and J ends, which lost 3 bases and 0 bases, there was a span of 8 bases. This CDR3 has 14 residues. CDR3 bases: TGTGCCAGCAGTTTCGTCTTGGCTAACTATGGCTACACCTTC. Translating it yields CASSFVLANYGYTF.

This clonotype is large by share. The CDR3 reads CASSPTAGHGYTF. As DNA, the CDR3 is TGTGCCAGCAGTCCGACAGCCGGTCATGGCTACACCTTC. This chain uses TRBV12-3 or TRBV12-4 with TRBJ1-2; perhaps TRBD1 as D (5 bases). Trimming removed 5 bases at V and 6 bases at J, with 13 bases between. The CDR3 has 13 amino acids.

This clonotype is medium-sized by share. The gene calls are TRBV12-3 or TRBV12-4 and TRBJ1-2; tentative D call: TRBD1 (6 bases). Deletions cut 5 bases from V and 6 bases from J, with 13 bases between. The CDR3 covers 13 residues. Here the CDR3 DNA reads TGTGCCAGCAGTGAGGACAGACGGGATGGCTACACCTTC. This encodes CASSEDRRDGYTF.

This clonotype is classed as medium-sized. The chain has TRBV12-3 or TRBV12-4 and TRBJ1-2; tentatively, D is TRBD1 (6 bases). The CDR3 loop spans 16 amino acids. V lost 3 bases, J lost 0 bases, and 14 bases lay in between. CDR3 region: CASSFSGQRANYGYTF. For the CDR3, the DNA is TGTGCCAGCAGTTTCTCTGGACAGCGCGCTAACTATGGCTACACCTTC.

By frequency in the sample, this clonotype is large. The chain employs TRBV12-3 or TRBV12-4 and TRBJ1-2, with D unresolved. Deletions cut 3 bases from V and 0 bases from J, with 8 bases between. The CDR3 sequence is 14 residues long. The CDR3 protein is CASSFGRTNYGYTF. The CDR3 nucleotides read TGTGCCAGCAGTTTTGGTAGGACTAACTATGGCTACACCTTC.

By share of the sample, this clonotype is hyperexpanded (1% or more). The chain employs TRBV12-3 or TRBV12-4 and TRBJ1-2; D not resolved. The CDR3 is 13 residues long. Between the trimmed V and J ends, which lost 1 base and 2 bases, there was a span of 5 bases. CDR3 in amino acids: CASSLDRNYGYTF. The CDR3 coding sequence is TGTGCCAGCAGTTTAGACAGAAACTATGGCTACACCTTC.

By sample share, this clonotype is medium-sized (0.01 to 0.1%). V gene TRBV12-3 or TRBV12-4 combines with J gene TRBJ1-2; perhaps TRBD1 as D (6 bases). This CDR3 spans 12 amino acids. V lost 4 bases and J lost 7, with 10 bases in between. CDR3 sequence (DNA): TGTGCCAGCAGTTCGGGGACACTTGGCTACACCTTC. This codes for CASSSGTLGYTF.

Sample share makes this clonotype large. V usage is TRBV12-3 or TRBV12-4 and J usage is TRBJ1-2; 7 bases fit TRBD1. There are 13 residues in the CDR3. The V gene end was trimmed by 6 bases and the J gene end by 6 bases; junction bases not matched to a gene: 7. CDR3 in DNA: TGTGCCAGCAGCCGTACAGGGGCCCATGGCTACACCTTC. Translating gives CASSRTGAHGYTF.